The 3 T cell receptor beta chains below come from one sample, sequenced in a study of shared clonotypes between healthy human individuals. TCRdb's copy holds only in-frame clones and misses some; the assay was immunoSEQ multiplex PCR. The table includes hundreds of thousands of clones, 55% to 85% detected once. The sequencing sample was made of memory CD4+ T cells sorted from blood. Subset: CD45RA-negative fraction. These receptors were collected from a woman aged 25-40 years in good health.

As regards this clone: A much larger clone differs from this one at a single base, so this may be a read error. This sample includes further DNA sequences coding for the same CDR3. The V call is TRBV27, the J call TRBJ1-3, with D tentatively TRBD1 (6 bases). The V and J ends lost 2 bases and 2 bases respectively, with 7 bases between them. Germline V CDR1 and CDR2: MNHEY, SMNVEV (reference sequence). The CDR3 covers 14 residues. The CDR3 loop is CASSLRGAGNTIYF. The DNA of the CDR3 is TGTGCCAGCAGTTTAAGGGGGGCTGGAAACACCATATATTTT.

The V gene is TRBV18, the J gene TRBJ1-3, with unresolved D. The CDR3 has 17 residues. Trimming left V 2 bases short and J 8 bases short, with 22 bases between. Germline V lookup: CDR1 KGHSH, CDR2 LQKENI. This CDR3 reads CASSPTTASLGKYTIYF. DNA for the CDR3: TGTGCCAGCTCACCAACAACCGCTTCATTGGGAAAGTACACCATATATTTT. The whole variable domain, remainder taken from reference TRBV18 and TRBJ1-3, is NAGVMQNPRHLVRRRGQEARLRCSPMKGHSHVYWYRQLPEEGLKFMVYLQKENIIDESGMPKERFSAEFPKEGPSILRIQQVVRGDSAAYFCASSPTTASLGKYTIYFGEGSWLTVV.

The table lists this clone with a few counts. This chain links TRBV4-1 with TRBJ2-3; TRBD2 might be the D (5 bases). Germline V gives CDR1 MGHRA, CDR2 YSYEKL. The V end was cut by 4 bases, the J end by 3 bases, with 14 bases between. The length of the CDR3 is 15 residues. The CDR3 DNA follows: TGCGCCAGCAGCCGTCTGCCGGAGGTAACAGATACGCAGTATTTT. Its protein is CASSRLPEVTDTQYF.